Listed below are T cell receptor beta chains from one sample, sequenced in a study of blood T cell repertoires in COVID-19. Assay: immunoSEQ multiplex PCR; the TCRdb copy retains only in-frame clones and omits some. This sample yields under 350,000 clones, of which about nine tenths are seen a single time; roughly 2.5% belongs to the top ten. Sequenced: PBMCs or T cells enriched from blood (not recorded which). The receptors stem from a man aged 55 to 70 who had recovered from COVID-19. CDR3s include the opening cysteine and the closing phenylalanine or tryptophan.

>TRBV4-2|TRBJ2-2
CASSRDNRGLTSATGELFF
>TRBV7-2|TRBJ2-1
CASSLLGGRGEQFF
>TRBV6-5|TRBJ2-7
CATLLTRGGPYEQYF
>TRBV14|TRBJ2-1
CASSQVGPNKFF
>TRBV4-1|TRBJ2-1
CASSHLTSASPYNEQFF
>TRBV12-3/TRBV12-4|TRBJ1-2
CASRGGAIYGYTF
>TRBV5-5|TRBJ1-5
CASSLGVTGSGNQPQHF
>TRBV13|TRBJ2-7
CASSLRRGSSYEQYF
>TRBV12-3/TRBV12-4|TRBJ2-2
CASSQQRAGELFF
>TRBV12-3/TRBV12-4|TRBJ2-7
CASRYGTREQYF
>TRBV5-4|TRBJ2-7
CASSFRERSSYEQYF
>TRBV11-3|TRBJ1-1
CASSAQGSNTEAFF
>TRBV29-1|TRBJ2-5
CSVEDSQRGWKTQYF
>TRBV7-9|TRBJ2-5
CASSLSGLETQYF
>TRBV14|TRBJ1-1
CASSQVKSQRYTEAFF
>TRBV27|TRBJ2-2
CASSLGPTGELFF
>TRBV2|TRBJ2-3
CASSGGADTQYF
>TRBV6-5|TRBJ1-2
CASSIVRQDGYTF